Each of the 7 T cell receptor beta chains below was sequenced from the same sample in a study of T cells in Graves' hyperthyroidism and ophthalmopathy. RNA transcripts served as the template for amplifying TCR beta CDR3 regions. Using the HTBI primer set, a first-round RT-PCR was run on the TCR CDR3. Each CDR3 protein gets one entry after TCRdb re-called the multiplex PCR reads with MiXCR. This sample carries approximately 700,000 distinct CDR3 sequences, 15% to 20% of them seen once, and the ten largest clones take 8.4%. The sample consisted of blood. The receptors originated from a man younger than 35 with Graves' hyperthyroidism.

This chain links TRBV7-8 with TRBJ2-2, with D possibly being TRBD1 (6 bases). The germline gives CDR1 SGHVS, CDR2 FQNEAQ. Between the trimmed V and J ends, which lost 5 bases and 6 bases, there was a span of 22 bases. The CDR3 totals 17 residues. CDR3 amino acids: CASSPTPLGAASGELFF. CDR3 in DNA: TGTGCCAGCAGCCCAACCCCCTTGGGGGCGGCGTCCGGGGAGCTGTTTTTT.

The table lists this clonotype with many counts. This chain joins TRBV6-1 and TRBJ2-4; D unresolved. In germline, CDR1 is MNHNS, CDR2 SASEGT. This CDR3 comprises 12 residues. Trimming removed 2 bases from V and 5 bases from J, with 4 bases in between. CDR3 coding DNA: TGTGCCAGCAGTGAATGGGAAAACATTCAGTACTTC. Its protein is CASSEWENIQYF.

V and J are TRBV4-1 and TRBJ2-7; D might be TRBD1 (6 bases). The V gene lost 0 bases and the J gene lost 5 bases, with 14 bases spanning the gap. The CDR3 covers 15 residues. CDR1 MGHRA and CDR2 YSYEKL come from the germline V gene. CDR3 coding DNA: TGCGCCAGCAGCCAAGATCCCGGATCAGGGGACGAGCAGTACTTC. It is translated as CASSQDPGSGDEQYF.

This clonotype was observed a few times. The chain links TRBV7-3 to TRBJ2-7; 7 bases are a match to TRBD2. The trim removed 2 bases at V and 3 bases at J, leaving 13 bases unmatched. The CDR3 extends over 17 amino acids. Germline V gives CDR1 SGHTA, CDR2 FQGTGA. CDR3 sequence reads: CASSLGGGSGDLYEQYF. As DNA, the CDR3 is TGTGCCAGCAGCTTAGGGGGGGGTAGCGGCGATCTCTACGAGCAGTACTTC.

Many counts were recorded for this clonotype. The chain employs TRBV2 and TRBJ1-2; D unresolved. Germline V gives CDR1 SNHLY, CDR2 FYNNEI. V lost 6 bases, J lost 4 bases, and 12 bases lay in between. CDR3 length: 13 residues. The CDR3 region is CASRDGLSYGYTF. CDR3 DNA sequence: TGTGCCAGCAGAGATGGGCTTAGCTATGGCTACACCTTC.

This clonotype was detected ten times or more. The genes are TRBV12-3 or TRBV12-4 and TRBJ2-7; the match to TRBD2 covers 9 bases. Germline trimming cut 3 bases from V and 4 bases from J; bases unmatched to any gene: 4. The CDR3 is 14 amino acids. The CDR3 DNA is TGTGCCAGCAGTTTCGGGGCGGGAGGGTACGAGCAGTACTTC. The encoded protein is CASSFGAGGYEQYF.

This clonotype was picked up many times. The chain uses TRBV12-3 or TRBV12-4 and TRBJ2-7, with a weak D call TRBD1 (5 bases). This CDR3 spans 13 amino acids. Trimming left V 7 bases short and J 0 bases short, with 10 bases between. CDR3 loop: CASKIDSSYEQYF. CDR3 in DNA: TGTGCCAGCAAGATCGACAGCTCCTACGAGCAGTACTTC.